The subject of this entry is one T cell receptor beta chain. Its antigen is unidentified. Mismatch with germline at one junction end may stem from a read error. The same CDR3 can be traced to other DNA sequences in this sample. TCRdb's table, derived via immunoSEQ multiplex PCR, lists solely in-frame clones and lacks some. The table has more than 150,000 clones, more than 80% seen once; the top ten hold around 6.7%. These data belong to a study of cytomegalovirus exposure and HLA in healthy donors. General observations from the study: In vitro checks showed that a few CMV-associated chains really do target CMV antigens. The majority of TCR sequences were rare, yet some public TCRs appeared in many donors.

Germline V gives CDR1 SQVTM, CDR2 ANQGSEA. CDR3 length equals 14 residues. This receptor was taken from a man between 18 and 35 years old in good health and CMV-seropositive. Material for sequencing was PBMCs. The chain employs TRBV29-1 and TRBJ2-2, with a possible D match to TRBD2 (5 bases). The CDR3 DNA reads as TGCAGCGCGACCAGAGCGGCGAACACCGGAGAGCTGTTTTTT. Protein sequence: CSATRAANTGELFF.